Following are 32 T cell receptor beta chains from one sample sequenced in a study of Graves' ophthalmopathy and Graves' hyperthyroidism. Using RNA transcripts, the TCR beta CDR3 regions were amplified. The first round was an RT-PCR with HTBI primers, and the second round was a multiplex PCR. TCRdb reanalysed the multiplex PCR reads using MiXCR and keeps one entry per CDR3 protein. Of a few hundred thousand distinct CDR3 sequences listed, under 40% are singletons. The specimen sequenced was peripheral blood or thyroid tissue (not recorded which). The receptors here all came from an adult man with Graves' hyperthyroidism.

This clonotype was picked up many times. The V and J genes are TRBV4-1 and TRBJ1-6, with D maybe TRBD1 (5 bases). The ends were cut back, 0 bases at V and 10 bases at J, with 10 bases in the middle. The CDR3 totals 14 residues. The germline gives CDR1 MGHRA, CDR2 YSYEKL. CDR3 DNA: TGCGCCAGCAGCCAAGAGAGGGGCGGATCACCCCTCCACTTT. Translating gives CASSQERGGSPLHF.

The chain combines TRBV5-1 with TRBJ2-5; perhaps TRBD1 as D (6 bases). The DNA end is a closer match to TRBJ2-1, so the J assignment may be wrong. Germline V gene lookup returns CDR1 SGHRS and CDR2 YFSETQ. CDR3 length: 14 residues. The CDR3 region has the DNA TGCGCCAGCAGCTTACTTACAGGGAGAAATGAGCAGTTCTTC. It is translated as CASSLLTGRNEQFF.

This clonotype occurred many times. The rearrangement joins TRBV12-3 or TRBV12-4 to TRBJ2-2; D is perhaps TRBD1 (5 bases). This CDR3 is 16 amino acids long. Trimming shortened V by 2 bases and J by 4 bases, and 14 bases separated the two germline ends. The CDR3 DNA is TGTGCCAGCAGTTTACGCGGCCCCCAGGGCACCGGGGAGCTGTTTTTT. This translates into CASSLRGPQGTGELFF.

In its sample, this clonotype was seen many times. This chain uses TRBV29-1 with TRBJ1-2; 9 bases align to TRBD1. CDR3 length: 19 residues. Germline CDR1 is SQVTM and CDR2 is ANQGSEA. Trimming removed 4 bases from V and 4 bases from J; junction bases left unmatched: 22. In DNA form, the CDR3 reads TGCAGCGTTGCTGGTATCCCCGGGATAGGTGACAGGGGGGCCTATGGCTACACCTTC. It translates to CSVAGIPGIGDRGAYGYTF.

A word on this clonotype: Lacking the conserved final phenylalanine or tryptophan, this CDR3 likely reflects a read error. The DNA is left out, because the CDR3 cannot be placed on it with certainty; the CDR3 is given as TCRdb lists it. The rearrangement uses TRBV12-3 or TRBV12-4 and TRBJ1-6. The CDR3 has 8 amino acids, counting both end residues. This CDR3 is CASRGATS.

This clonotype was counted at least ten times. CDR3: CASSLINLQGRLSNQPQHF. The CDR3 DNA is TGTGCCAGCAGCTTAATAAATCTGCAGGGAAGGCTAAGCAATCAGCCCCAGCATTTT. The V gene is TRBV7-3, the J gene TRBJ1-5, with a weak D call TRBD1 (5 bases). The CDR3 length is 19 residues. CDR1 is SGHTA and CDR2 is FQGTGA in the germline V gene. Trimming took 1 base from V and 1 from J, leaving 20 bases between them.

This clonotype was seen repeatedly, ten times or more. CDR3 loop: CSVEGDREAFF. DNA of the CDR3: TGCAGCGTTGAGGGAGATCGAGAAGCTTTCTTT. This chain links TRBV29-1 with TRBJ1-1; D call uncertain. The V gene lost 3 bases and the J gene lost 8 bases, with 10 bases spanning the gap. Germline V lookup: CDR1 SQVTM, CDR2 ANQGSEA. The CDR3 spans 11 residues.

In its sample, this clonotype was seen a few times. The genes are TRBV5-6 and TRBJ2-2; D is unresolved. Trimming removed 2 bases from V and 7 bases from J, with 9 bases in between. Per the germline V gene, CDR1 is SGHDT and CDR2 is YYEEEE. The CDR3 has 13 amino acids. The CDR3: CASSFSVFGELFF. In DNA, the CDR3 is TGTGCCAGCAGCTTTTCTGTGTTCGGGGAGCTGTTTTTT.

Ten or more counts support this clonotype. The J gene is TRBJ1-2, the V gene TRBV25-1; TRBD1 might be the D (5 bases). The CDR3 spans 15 residues. Germline values: CDR1 MGHDK, CDR2 SYGVNS. With 5 bases removed from V and 4 bases from J, the gap between germline ends came to 17 bases. CDR3 DNA: TGTGCCAGCAGTTACGGGACCCTATCCCGCTATGGCTACACCTTC. Translating gives CASSYGTLSRYGYTF.

The rearrangement links TRBV5-1 to TRBJ2-5; D possibly corresponds to TRBD1 (5 bases). CDR1 and CDR2 (germline): SGHRS, YFSETQ. The CDR3 spans 14 residues. Trimming cost V 1 base and J 5 bases, with 12 bases left between them. The CDR3 protein is CASSLRGMSETQYF. DNA of the CDR3: TGCGCCAGCAGCTTGAGGGGTATGTCGGAGACCCAGTACTTC.

The chain is built from TRBV7-2 and TRBJ2-7, with 10 bases fitting TRBD1. The junction had 5 bases not matched to a gene; V was cut back by 5 bases and J by 7 bases. The length of the CDR3 is 13 residues. From germline, CDR1 is SGHTA and CDR2 FQGNSA. CDR3 in amino acids: CASSRDRGQEQYF. The CDR3 nucleotides are TGTGCCAGCAGCCGGGACAGGGGTCAAGAGCAGTACTTC.

The V gene is TRBV2, the J gene TRBJ2-2; the D is unclear. Trimming left V 4 bases short and J 8 bases short, with 11 bases between. The CDR3 runs 13 residues. Germline V CDR1 and CDR2: SNHLY, FYNNEI. CDR3 amino acids: CASSGTDLGELFF. The CDR3 coding sequence is TGTGCCAGCAGTGGCACCGATTTAGGGGAGCTGTTTTTT.

The chain combines TRBV5-1 with TRBJ2-6; 8 bases agree with TRBD1. Trimming removed 4 bases from V and 0 bases from J; junction bases left unmatched: 3. Germline loops: CDR1 SGHRS, CDR2 YFSETQ. CDR3 length: 16 amino acids. This chain's CDR3 is CASSTDRDSGANVLTF. The CDR3 nucleotides read TGCGCCAGCAGCACGGACAGGGACTCTGGGGCCAACGTCCTGACTTTC.

The sample holds a few counts of this clonotype. V is TRBV28 and J is TRBJ1-5; no clear D. The CDR3 covers 14 residues. The germline V gene has CDR1 MDHEN and CDR2 SYDVKM. The V and J ends lost 6 bases and 3 bases respectively, with 12 bases between them. The CDR3 loop reads CASRDRIYNQPQHF. The CDR3 DNA sequence: TGTGCCAGCAGGGACCGGATATACAATCAGCCCCAGCATTTT.

The V call is TRBV7-9, the J call TRBJ2-5, with 8 bases matching TRBD2. The J segment lost 5 bases and the V segment lost 5 bases, leaving 4 bases of the junction unmatched. The CDR3 length is 13 residues. Germline CDR1 is SEHNR and CDR2 is FQNEAQ (reference sequence). The DNA for the CDR3 is TGTGCCAGCAGCGGTAGCGGGACGGAGACCCAGTACTTC. Its translation is CASSGSGTETQYF.

Turning to this clonotype: Germline is not matched at one junction end, which may reflect a read error. This rearrangement joins TRBV10-3 to TRBJ1-1; D is undetermined. This CDR3 has 19 residues. Germline V gives CDR1 ENHRY, CDR2 SYGVKD. The CDR3 here is CASSYSILWAYGRNTEAFF. The CDR3 coding sequence is TGTGCCAGCAGTTACTCGATCTTGTGGGCGTATGGGCGGAACACTGAAGCTTTCTTT.

There are many counts of this clonotype. The chain joins TRBV12-3 or TRBV12-4 to TRBJ1-6, with D tentatively TRBD1 (6 bases). There are 15 residues in the CDR3. Trimming took 6 bases from V and 0 from J, leaving 9 bases between them. CDR3 loop: CASRGQGSYNSPLHF. The CDR3 coding sequence is TGTGCCAGCAGGGGACAAGGCTCCTATAATTCACCCCTCCACTTT.

The chain recombines TRBV7-9 with TRBJ1-5, with 12 bases matching TRBD1. Germline V lookup: CDR1 SEHNR, CDR2 FQNEAQ (reference sequence). The V segment lost 1 base and the J segment 6 bases; nucleotides outside the gene matches: 4. The length of the CDR3 is 16 residues. Here the CDR3 DNA reads TGTGCCAGCAGCTTAGGGGGGGACAGGGGGCGTCAGCCCCAGCATTTT. Translating gives CASSLGGDRGRQPQHF.

This clonotype was recorded many times. The chain has TRBV12-3 or TRBV12-4 and TRBJ2-7; TRBD2 matches 12 bases. This CDR3 has 15 residues. The trim removed 5 bases at V and 6 bases at J, leaving 8 bases unmatched. CDR3 amino acids: CASSPGLAGMSEQYF. DNA for the CDR3: TGTGCCAGCAGTCCTGGACTAGCGGGAATGTCCGAGCAGTACTTC.

This clonotype was recorded a few times. The chain joins TRBV7-9 to TRBJ1-2; D is uncertain. The germline V and J ends were trimmed by 5 bases and 4 bases, with 14 bases remaining between them. The CDR3 spans 14 residues. From germline, CDR1 is SEHNR and CDR2 FQNEAQ (reference sequence). The CDR3 DNA is TGTGCCAGCAGCGGGCCGACGGATATCTATGGCTACACCTTC. Translation: CASSGPTDIYGYTF.

Of note for this clonotype: A much larger clone lies one base from this, so it may be a read error. The chain recombines TRBV29-1 with TRBJ1-1; no definite D call. V dropped 6 bases and J dropped 2 bases, with 10 bases sitting between them. Germline loops: CDR1 SQVTM, CDR2 ANQGSEA. The CDR3 length is 12 residues. Here the CDR3 DNA reads TGCAGCGTGGAGGTTATTAACACTGAAGCTTTCTTT. Translated: CSVEVINTEAFF.

The chain carries TRBV7-9 and TRBJ1-4; 12 bases are shared with TRBD1. Trimming took 3 bases from V and 9 from J; bases not matched to a gene: 2. Germline CDR1 and CDR2: SEHNR and FQNEAQ (reference sequence). The CDR3 extends over 14 amino acids. The CDR3 loop is CASSFRDRGQKLFF. CDR3 in DNA: TGTGCCAGCAGCTTCCGGGACAGGGGGCAAAAACTGTTTTTT.

The chain recombines TRBV20-1 with TRBJ1-5; the D is unclear. This CDR3 is built from 14 residues. CDR1 is DFQATT, CDR2 SNEGSKA, per germline (reference sequence). Trimming cost V 6 bases and J 3 bases, with 15 bases left between them. The CDR3, as DNA: TGCAGTGCGGCTGGACTAGCGAACAATCAGCCCCAGCATTTT. This translates into CSAAGLANNQPQHF.

In its sample, this clonotype was seen a few times. V is TRBV20-1 and J is TRBJ1-1, with TRBD1 as a possible D gene (5 bases). The V gene's germline CDR1 is DFQATT and CDR2 SNEGSKA (reference sequence). This CDR3 is 13 amino acids long. The V end lost 3 bases, the J end lost 4 bases, and 12 bases lay between the germline ends. The CDR3 DNA follows: TGCAGTGCTAGTCATCTGGGGGGCACTGAAGCTTTCTTT. It translates to CSASHLGGTEAFF.

This clonotype has ten or more counts. This sequence joins TRBV7-2 and TRBJ2-7, with D unclear. Germline V gene data show CDR1 as SGHTA and CDR2 as FQGNSA. Trimming removed 3 bases from V and 5 bases from J, with 5 bases in between. This CDR3 comprises 11 residues. CDR3 sequence reads: CASSFGHEQYF. The CDR3 DNA follows: TGTGCCAGCAGCTTTGGCCACGAGCAGTACTTC.

V usage is TRBV9 and J usage is TRBJ2-5; TRBD2 matches at 12 bases. Trimming removed 5 bases from V and 2 bases from J; junction bases left unmatched: 10. Germline CDR1 SGDLS, CDR2 YYNGEE. This CDR3 contains 17 residues. CDR3 amino acids: CASSETGLAGPQETQYF. The CDR3 DNA reads TGTGCCAGCAGTGAAACCGGACTAGCGGGGCCGCAAGAGACCCAGTACTTC.

This clonotype has at least ten counts. As DNA, the CDR3 is TGCAGTGCTAGACAGGCAGCCTCTGGAAACACCATATATTTT. Translation: CSARQAASGNTIYF. The chain has TRBV20-1 and TRBJ1-3, with D unresolved. CDR3 length: 14 amino acids. Germline assignment: CDR1 DFQATT and CDR2 SNEGSKA (reference sequence). Between the trimmed V and J ends, which lost 2 bases and 0 bases, there was a span of 8 bases.

This clonotype turned up a few times. V usage is TRBV6-5 and J usage is TRBJ1-1; D may be TRBD1 (5 bases). Trimming removed 6 bases at V and 0 bases at J, with 11 bases between. Germline CDR1 is MNHEY and CDR2 is SVGAGI. The CDR3 runs 14 residues. CDR3 bases: TGTGCCAGCAGAGGTGGGACCCTGAACACTGAAGCTTTCTTT. This gives the protein CASRGGTLNTEAFF.

The genes are TRBV6-5 and TRBJ1-3; 9 bases are shared with TRBD1. CDR3 length equals 15 residues. V lost 0 bases to trimming and J lost 9 bases; unmatched junction nucleotides: 6. CDR1 MNHEY and CDR2 SVGAGI come from the germline V gene. The CDR3 DNA sequence: TGTGCCAGCAGTTACTCGGGGGACAGGGAAGGCACCATATATTTT. Translation: CASSYSGDREGTIYF.

This clonotype was picked up a small number of times. The gene calls are TRBV2 and TRBJ2-7; TRBD2 matches at 10 bases. The ends lost 5 bases at V and 7 bases at J; junction bases unmatched: 8. This CDR3 has 14 residues. Germline V gene sequence: CDR1 SNHLY, CDR2 FYNNEI. The CDR3 spells CASSSGGAVDEQYF. CDR3 nucleotide sequence: TGTGCCAGCAGTAGCGGGGGGGCCGTCGATGAGCAGTACTTC.

The rearrangement links TRBV29-1 to TRBJ2-7; 10 bases fit TRBD2. Germline trimming cut 5 bases from V and 5 bases from J; bases unmatched to any gene: 15. Germline V CDR1 and CDR2: SQVTM, ANQGSEA. This CDR3 spans 16 amino acids. CDR3 coding DNA: TGCAGCGTTCAGGGGTTAGCGGGAGGTGCCGTCGACGAGCAGTACTTC. Its translation: CSVQGLAGGAVDEQYF.

The sample holds a few counts of this clonotype. This rearrangement joins TRBV18 to TRBJ1-6; D is uncertain. V was pared by 3 bases and J by 7 bases, with 7 bases between. This CDR3 comprises 13 residues. Germline CDR1 and CDR2: KGHSH and LQKENI. For the CDR3, the DNA is TGTGCCAGCTCACCGTCGACCAATTCACCCCTCCACTTT. Translating it yields CASSPSTNSPLHF.